This T cell receptor beta chain stems from a study of blood T cell repertoires in COVID-19. About the research overall: Samples of COVID-19 (acute and convalescent) were obtained from the United States, Italy and Spain. Nucleic acid was either cDNA or gDNA, and it came from T cells, B-cell-depleted T cells, or PBMCs.

Authors' data handling: Reference gene primer amplification gave nucleated cell count estimates. Using immunoSEQ multiplex PCR, the repertoire was profiled, and TCRdb retains in-frame clones only, with some absent. The DNA gave D and trimming, while V, J and clone size come from that table. This sample has just under 350,000 clones, with approximately 89% found just once. Germline-derived CDR1 and CDR2 are SGHAT and FQNNGV. V dropped 1 base and J dropped 3 bases, with 12 bases sitting between them. The CDR3 covers 15 residues. This TCR derives from a young woman who had recovered from COVID-19. This chain uses TRBV11-2 with TRBJ1-2; D unclear. The sequencing input was peripheral blood. The CDR3 bases are TGTGCCAGCAGCTTAGTAGGAGGCAGAGACTATGGCTACACCTTC. Protein sequence: CASSLVGGRDYGYTF.